These T cell receptor beta chains were read from a single sample in a study of T cells in Graves' hyperthyroidism and ophthalmopathy. In TCRdb, the multiplex PCR reads were re-called with MiXCR into one record per CDR3 protein. The sample consists of about 280,000 distinct CDR3 sequences, 20% to 30% of them appearing once. Sequencing was done on a sample of blood. These receptors were obtained from a man aged 35 to 55 with Graves' hyperthyroidism that later progressed to Graves' ophthalmopathy. Each CDR3 is given with its conserved first and last residue. D genes are given only for firm matches. Only part of the rows carry a size: once, few, many, or a class if the clone is expanded.

d_call | clone_size | j_call | v_call | cdr3_aa | cdr3_nt
. | many | TRBJ2-7 | TRBV20-1 | CSAFTTGSEQYF | TGCAGTGCTTTTACCACAGGGAGCGAGCAGTACTTC
. | many | TRBJ1-1 | TRBV12-3/TRBV12-4 | CASNRRAEAFF | TGTGCCAGCAACAGGCGGGCTGAAGCTTTCTTT
TRBD1 | . | TRBJ1-5 | TRBV28 | CASSLVSPRGAGTGNQPQHF | TGTGCCAGCAGTTTAGTTTCGCCTCGGGGCGCAGGGACAGGCAATCAGCCCCAGCATTTT
. | . | TRBJ2-7 | TRBV28 | CASSPPRHEQYF | TGTGCCAGCAGCCCCCCACGGCACGAGCAGTACTTC
TRBD2 | . | TRBJ2-3 | TRBV15 | CATARLAPDTQYF | TGTGCCACCGCCCGACTAGCTCCAGATACGCAGTATTTT
. | . | TRBJ2-2 | TRBV12-3/TRBV12-4 | CASSPEFGELFF | TGTGCCAGCAGTCCGGAGTTCGGGGAGCTGTTTTTT
. | . | TRBJ2-7 | TRBV13 | CASSLGVRAYEQYF | TGTGCCAGCAGCTTAGGCGTCAGGGCATACGAGCAGTACTTC
. | . | TRBJ2-5 | TRBV6-5 | CASSYSGLAQETQYF | TGTGCCAGCAGTTACTCGGGGCTAGCCCAAGAGACCCAGTACTTC
. | . | TRBJ2-5 | TRBV6-2/TRBV6-3 | CASMEFRAGQETQYF | TGTGCCAGCATGGAATTCCGGGCAGGACAAGAGACCCAGTACTTC
. | many | TRBJ2-2 | TRBV11-2 | CASSPIRGSNTGELFF | TGTGCCAGCAGCCCGATCAGGGGTTCAAACACCGGGGAGCTGTTTTTT
. | many | TRBJ2-5 | TRBV4-1 | CASSQGGDRVQETQYF | TGCGCCAGCAGCCAAGGTGGAGACCGGGTCCAAGAGACCCAGTACTTC
. | once | TRBJ1-1 | TRBV28 | CASSLRRMAGTEAFF | TGTGCCAGCAGTTTACGGAGGATGGCAGGCACTGAAGCTTTCTTT
. | many | TRBJ2-7 | TRBV27 | CASSNWDTFSYEQYF | TGTGCCAGCTCCAATTGGGACACTTTCTCCTACGAGCAGTACTTC
. | once | TRBJ2-7 | TRBV20-1 | CSARAVYSYEQYF | TGCAGTGCTAGAGCGGTCTACTCCTACGAGCAGTACTTC
TRBD1 | many | TRBJ1-2 | TRBV3-1 | CASSQGTGGNYGYTF | TGTGCCAGCAGCCAAGGGACAGGGGGGAACTATGGCTACACCTTC
TRBD2 | many | TRBJ2-5 | TRBV15 | CATSSRLVVTSGRETQYF | TGTGCCACCAGCAGTCGGCTGGTTGTTACTAGCGGGAGGGAGACCCAGTACTTC
TRBD1 | many | TRBJ2-7 | TRBV11-2 | CASSLQPPGQGLEQYF | TGTGCCAGCAGCTTACAACCCCCGGGACAGGGCCTCGAGCAGTACTTC
. | many | TRBJ1-5 | TRBV19 | CASSGGASQPQHF | TGTGCCAGTAGTGGCGGGGCTAGTCAGCCCCAGCATTTT
. | many | TRBJ1-5 | TRBV10-1 | CASSPYRVQKRVVNSNQPQHF | TGCGCCAGCAGTCCATATCGGGTCCAAAAAAGGGTCGTTAATAGCAATCAGCCCCAGCATTTT
TRBD2 | many | TRBJ2-2 | TRBV6-1 | CASRNWGGPDTGELFF | TGTGCCAGCAGGAATTGGGGAGGGCCGGACACCGGGGAGCTGTTTTTT
. | many | TRBJ2-5 | TRBV6-5 | CASSYDKQKQQETQYF | TGTGCCAGCAGTTACGACAAACAAAAGCAACAAGAGACCCAGTACTTC
. | many | TRBJ2-6 | TRBV12-3/TRBV12-4 | CASSLRGVGANVLTF | TGTGCCAGCAGTTTACGCGGGGTTGGGGCCAACGTCCTGACTTTC
TRBD1 | many | TRBJ1-2 | TRBV24-1 | CATGQGDGGYTF | TGTGCCACCGGCCAGGGGGACGGTGGCTACACCTTC
. | many | TRBJ2-2 | TRBV11-2 | CASRRDMNTGELFF | TGTGCCAGCAGGCGAGACATGAACACCGGGGAGCTGTTTTTT
TRBD1 | . | TRBJ1-2 | TRBV4-1 | CASSQEGASAGQGDGYTF | TGCGCCAGCAGCCAAGAGGGTGCGTCGGCGGGACAGGGGGATGGCTACACCTTC
. | many | TRBJ2-2 | TRBV6-2/TRBV6-3 | CASSFRTRGTGKLFF | TGTGCCAGCAGTTTTCGAACACGGGGGACCGGGAAGCTGTTTTTT
TRBD2 | many | TRBJ2-7 | TRBV6-1 | CASRGLAGVFSEQYF | TGTGCCAGCAGGGGACTAGCGGGAGTTTTCTCCGAGCAGTACTTC
TRBD1 | many | TRBJ2-2 | TRBV19 | CASTILQGNGELFF | TGTGCCAGTACGATTTTACAGGGGAACGGGGAGCTGTTTTTT
TRBD2 | . | TRBJ2-2 | TRBV7-3 | CASSSPLAGVPTGELFF | TGTGCCAGCAGCAGTCCCCTAGCGGGAGTTCCCACCGGGGAGCTGTTTTTT
TRBD2 | . | TRBJ2-7 | TRBV6-1 | CASSDAPRGGEQYF | TGTGCCAGCAGTGATGCACCGCGGGGGGGCGAGCAGTACTTC
. | many | TRBJ2-7 | TRBV4-1 | CASSLERYSYEQYF | TGCGCCAGCAGCCTGGAGCGGTACTCCTACGAGCAGTACTTC
TRBD1 | many | TRBJ1-1 | TRBV10-3 | CAISGGQGDAEAFF | TGTGCCATCAGCGGGGGGCAGGGGGACGCTGAAGCTTTCTTT
. | many | TRBJ2-2 | TRBV5-1 | CASRRSAGELFF | TGCGCCAGCAGGCGGTCCGCCGGGGAGCTGTTTTTT
. | many | TRBJ1-1 | TRBV12-3/TRBV12-4 | CASSLGPGVGTEAFF | TGTGCCAGCAGTTTAGGTCCGGGGGTTGGCACTGAAGCTTTCTTT
. | many | TRBJ2-7 | TRBV15 | CATSRDRGRIYEQYF | TGTGCCACCAGCAGAGATCGAGGAAGGATCTACGAGCAGTACTTC
. | many | TRBJ1-1 | TRBV30 | CAWRALEEAFF | TGTGCCTGGAGGGCTTTAGAGGAAGCTTTCTTT
TRBD1 | many | TRBJ1-3 | TRBV9 | CASSGTGGLVSGNTIYF | TGTGCCAGCAGCGGAACAGGGGGTCTGGTCTCTGGAAACACCATATATTTT
. | many | TRBJ2-2 | TRBV4-2 | CASSPPQLENTGELFF | TGTGCCAGCAGCCCCCCCCAATTGGAGAACACCGGGGAGCTGTTTTTT
TRBD2 | . | TRBJ2-5 | TRBV6-5 | CASSYRGLAGEETQYF | TGTGCCAGCAGTTACCGGGGACTAGCGGGAGAAGAGACCCAGTACTTC
TRBD1 | many | TRBJ1-5 | TRBV6-1 | CASRTSGGPNQPQHF | TGTGCCAGCAGGACCTCAGGGGGCCCCAATCAGCCCCAGCATTTT
. | . | TRBJ1-2 | TRBV6-5 | CASSIDRPPNYGYTF | TGTGCCAGCAGTATCGACCGACCTCCTAACTATGGCTACACCTTC
. | few | TRBJ1-2 | TRBV4-1 | CASSQNEGGWNYGYTF | TGCGCCAGCAGCCAAAATGAGGGGGGTTGGAACTATGGCTACACCTTC
TRBD1 | . | TRBJ1-1 | TRBV30 | CAWGDRITAFF | TGTGCCTGGGGGGACAGGATTACTGCTTTCTTT
. | . | TRBJ2-7 | TRBV6-2/TRBV6-3 | CASSYSTQARTYEQYF | TGTGCCAGCAGTTACTCAACACAGGCGCGGACCTACGAGCAGTACTTC
TRBD1 | many | TRBJ1-2 | TRBV19 | CASSKTQGLYGYTF | TGTGCCAGTAGTAAAACACAGGGGTTGTATGGCTACACCTTC
TRBD1 | . | TRBJ2-7 | TRBV7-9 | CASSPGTGSGYEQYF | TGTGCCAGCAGCCCCGGGACAGGGTCGGGATACGAGCAGTACTTC
TRBD2 | many | TRBJ2-5 | TRBV30 | CAWSTPSGRGVEETQYF | TGTGCCTGGAGTACCCCTAGCGGGAGGGGAGTCGAAGAGACCCAGTACTTC
. | . | TRBJ1-2 | TRBV24-1 | CATSDGVDRSGYTF | TGTGCCACCAGTGATGGCGTGGACAGAAGCGGCTACACCTTC
TRBD1 | many | TRBJ1-6 | TRBV30 | CAWSVRDSGSPLHF | TGTGCCTGGAGTGTCCGGGACAGCGGTTCACCCCTCCACTTT
TRBD1 | many | TRBJ2-7 | TRBV7-9 | CASSSGTGGIYEQYF | TGTGCCAGCAGCTCAGGGACAGGGGGTATCTACGAGCAGTACTTC
. | many | TRBJ1-1 | TRBV12-3/TRBV12-4 | CASSRDGRMNTEAFF | TGTGCCAGCAGCCGAGACGGGAGAATGAACACTGAAGCTTTCTTT
. | many | TRBJ2-7 | TRBV27 | CASRVDRARREQYF | TGTGCCAGCAGGGTAGACAGAGCACGCCGCGAGCAGTACTTC
. | . | TRBJ2-7 | TRBV7-8 | CASSWSPGGTYEQYF | TGTGCCAGCAGCTGGAGTCCTGGGGGGACCTACGAGCAGTACTTC
TRBD2 | many | TRBJ2-2 | TRBV12-3/TRBV12-4 | CASSLAGLGTGELFF | TGTGCCAGCAGCTTAGCGGGATTGGGCACCGGGGAGCTGTTTTTT
. | . | TRBJ1-2 | TRBV29-1 | CSVEVRQTNYGYTF | TGCAGCGTTGAGGTTAGGCAAACTAACTATGGCTACACCTTC
. | many | TRBJ1-1 | TRBV27 | CASRNFEGTEAFF | TGTGCCAGCAGAAACTTTGAAGGCACTGAAGCTTTCTTT
. | . | TRBJ2-5 | TRBV20-1 | CSARDEVEETQYF | TGCAGTGCTAGAGATGAGGTGGAAGAGACCCAGTACTTC